This TCR beta chain was sequenced in a study of blood T cell repertoires in COVID-19. Turning to the study itself: The origin of the acute and convalescent COVID-19 samples was the United States, Italy and Spain. T cells, B-cell-depleted T cells, or PBMCs supplied cDNA or gDNA.

This clone was picked up one time. Under the authors' procedure: Scientists estimated how many nucleated cells there were by amplifying reference gene primers. TCRdb keeps only in-frame clones here, not all; method: immunoSEQ multiplex PCR. That table is the source of V, J and clone size, and D and trimming were worked out from the DNA. The repertoire holds approximately 670,000 clones, with 80% to 90% as singletons. This CDR3 region has 15 residues. Germline values: CDR1 MNHEY, CDR2 SVGEGT. The V segment lost 5 bases and the J segment 2 bases; nucleotides outside the gene matches: 9. This receptor was taken from a woman under 30 with acute or convalescent COVID-19. The gene calls are TRBV6-2 or TRBV6-3 and TRBJ2-7; 7 bases match TRBD1. Sequences were obtained from peripheral blood. CDR3 nucleotide sequence: TGTGCCAGCAGTCTACCCGAGGACAGGCCCTACGAGCAGTACTTC. It specifies CASSLPEDRPYEQYF.